Shown below are 23 T cell receptor beta chains from a single sample sequenced in a study of blood T cells in healthy people across ages (dated by TCRdb to the mid-2010s). To prepare the library, 5' RACE was applied. This sample was sequenced with an Illumina HiSeq 2500. A second PCR of roughly 7 to 12 cycles was performed with a sample-barcoded 5' primer and a J-beta primer mix. The public reads were reprocessed in TCRdb via fastp at Q25 and MiXCR, keeping in-frame beta chains. Rows are unified per CDR3 protein, each entry keeping the most common DNA and genes. In all, the sample holds around 1.5 million distinct CDR3 sequences, and about 40% of those were seen once. The ten largest clones capture less than 8% of the sample. The sample taken for sequencing was blood. All receptors come from a woman aged 18 to 35 in good health.

J is TRBJ2-3 and V is TRBV28; D remains ambiguous. Trimming removed 7 bases from V and 2 bases from J, with 13 bases in between. The CDR3 has 14 amino acids. From germline, CDR1 is MDHEN and CDR2 SYDVKM. CDR3: CASTVPSTTDTQYF. The CDR3 DNA is TGTGCCAGCACCGTCCCCTCCACCACAGATACGCAGTATTTT.

The CDR3 region is CASSPLAGGGEQYF. In DNA, the CDR3 is TGTGCCAGCAGCCCACTAGCGGGGGGGGGTGAGCAGTACTTC. The chain carries TRBV7-9 and TRBJ2-4; 13 positions match TRBD2. The CDR3 length is 14 residues. J was trimmed by 13 bases and V by 5 bases; bases with no gene match: 8. The V gene's germline CDR1 is SEHNR and CDR2 FQNEAQ (reference sequence).

This clonotype was seen once. The rearrangement uses TRBV4-1 and TRBJ1-5; perhaps TRBD1 as D (6 bases). Between the trimmed V and J ends, which lost 3 bases and 7 bases, there was a span of 13 bases. Germline V gene lookup returns CDR1 MGHRA and CDR2 YSYEKL. The CDR3 extends over 14 amino acids. The CDR3 sequence: CASSQGGGKQPQHF. The DNA of the CDR3 is TGCGCCAGCAGCCAGGGGGGCGGGAAACAGCCCCAGCATTTT.

The V gene is TRBV2, the J gene TRBJ2-5, with D perhaps matching TRBD1 (6 bases). The CDR3 totals 11 residues. Germline values: CDR1 SNHLY, CDR2 FYNNEI. V was clipped by 8 bases and J by 6 bases, with 10 bases between them. CDR3 amino acids: CASHREKTQYF. The DNA of the CDR3 is TGTGCCAGCCACAGGGAGAAGACCCAGTACTTC.

The chain combines TRBV14 with TRBJ2-3; perhaps TRBD2 as D (6 bases). Between the trimmed V and J ends, which lost 4 bases and 0 bases, there was a span of 14 bases. Germline loops: CDR1 SGHDN, CDR2 FVKESK. This CDR3 comprises 16 residues. The DNA of the CDR3 is TGTGCCAGCAGCCCCTATAGCGGAACTAGCACAGATACGCAGTATTTT. It yields the protein CASSPYSGTSTDTQYF.

Only a few counts were recorded for this clonotype. The chain joins TRBV10-3 to TRBJ2-1; TRBD2 might be the D (5 bases). This CDR3 spans 15 amino acids. CDR1 and CDR2 (germline): ENHRY, SYGVKD. Trimming cost V 8 bases and J 0 bases, with 14 bases left between them. The chain's CDR3 is CAIGRTASSYNEQFF. In DNA, the CDR3 is TGTGCCATCGGAAGGACTGCGAGCTCCTACAATGAGCAGTTCTTC.

The J gene is TRBJ2-3, the V gene TRBV6-6; D is unresolved. The CDR3 is 15 amino acids. Germline CDR1 reads MNHNY; CDR2 reads SVGAGI (reference sequence). The V gene lost 6 bases and the J gene lost 3 bases, with 16 bases spanning the gap. The CDR3 DNA reads as TGTGCCAGCAGGGACGACAAAGGGCGGACAGATACGCAGTATTTT. This codes for CASRDDKGRTDTQYF.

Only a few counts were recorded for this clonotype. The chain couples TRBV29-1 to TRBJ2-1, with a tentative D call TRBD2 (6 bases). The CDR3 has 15 amino acids. Germline loops: CDR1 SQVTM, CDR2 ANQGSEA. V was clipped by 6 bases and J by 3 bases, with 18 bases between them. The CDR3: CSVTPGGTSYNEQFF. DNA for the CDR3: TGCAGCGTGACTCCCGGGGGTACTAGCTACAATGAGCAGTTCTTC.

The chain links TRBV20-1 to TRBJ2-1; 12 bases are shared with TRBD2. This CDR3 region has 15 residues. Germline V gives CDR1 DFQATT, CDR2 SNEGSKA (reference sequence). CDR3 amino acids: CTFLAGGSSYNEQFF. The CDR3 DNA reads TGCACCTTTCTAGCGGGAGGGAGCTCCTACAATGAGCAGTTCTTC.

In its sample, this clonotype was seen many times. The chain combines TRBV20-1 with TRBJ2-7, with D perhaps given as TRBD1 or TRBD2 (5 bases each). The germline gives CDR1 DFQATT, CDR2 SNEGSKA (reference sequence). V was shortened by 0 bases and J by 2 bases, with 5 bases between the two germline ends. The CDR3 length is 12 residues. The CDR3 reads CSAREGAYEQYF. CDR3 DNA sequence: TGCAGTGCTAGAGAGGGGGCCTACGAGCAGTACTTC.

The V and J genes are TRBV6-2 or TRBV6-3 and TRBJ2-1; D not certain. The better agreement between TRBJ2-7 and the DNA end casts doubt on the J call. The CDR3 loop spans 15 amino acids. Germline V gives CDR1 MNHEY, CDR2 SVGEGT. The chain's CDR3 is CASSFSLSSYNEQYF. In DNA, the CDR3 is TGTGCCAGCAGTTTCTCACTAAGCTCCTACAATGAGCAGTACTTC.

This sequence joins TRBV19 and TRBJ2-1; 9 bases fit TRBD1. The CDR3 has 14 amino acids. With V trimmed by 3 bases and J by 6 bases, 3 bases remained unmatched. Germline loops: CDR1 LNHDA, CDR2 SQIVND (reference sequence). DNA for the CDR3: TGTGCCAGTAGTATTCAGACAGGGGGCAATGAGCAGTTCTTC. Its translation: CASSIQTGGNEQFF. Filled out from reference TRBV19 and TRBJ2-1, the complete variable domain reads DGGITQSPKYLFRKEGQNVTLSCEQNLNHDAMYWYRQDPGQGLRLIYYSQIVNDFQKGDIAEGYSVSREKKESFPLTVTSAQKNPTAFYLCASSIQTGGNEQFFGPGTRLTVL.

The chain links TRBV5-1 to TRBJ2-6; TRBD1 or TRBD2 may be the D gene (5 bases each). In germline, CDR1 is SGHRS, CDR2 YFSETQ. CDR3 length: 17 amino acids. Trimming pared 0 bases from V and 2 bases from J, leaving 12 bases between. The CDR3 here is CASSLDQEGTGANVLTF. The CDR3 DNA reads as TGCGCCAGCAGCTTGGATCAAGAGGGGACTGGGGCCAACGTCCTGACTTTC.

V is TRBV6-1 and J is TRBJ2-7; D may be TRBD1 (5 bases). CDR3 length equals 14 residues. The germline V gene has CDR1 MNHNS and CDR2 SASEGT. Trimming shortened V by 4 bases and J by 4 bases, and 14 bases separated the two germline ends. CDR3: CASSVGQGQYEQYF. DNA of the CDR3: TGTGCCAGCAGTGTCGGGCAGGGTCAGTACGAGCAGTACTTC.

This clonotype was observed once. The rearrangement joins TRBV15 to TRBJ2-2; D is undetermined. CDR1 is LNHNV and CDR2 is YYDKDF in the germline V gene (reference sequence). V was pared by 4 bases and J by 4 bases, with 4 bases between. The CDR3 is 12 amino acids. CDR3 loop: CATSIGTGELFF. CDR3 in DNA: TGTGCCACCAGCATAGGCACCGGGGAGCTGTTTTTT.

This clonotype was detected only a few times. V and J are TRBV3-1 and TRBJ1-1; D remains ambiguous. CDR1 and CDR2 (germline): LGHDT, YNNKEL (reference sequence). Trimming took off 2 bases at V and 4 bases at J, with 17 bases between the two ends. The CDR3 consists of 16 residues. The CDR3 DNA follows: TGTGCCAGCAGCCAAACCGGCACCCCTGGCCGCACTGAAGCTTTCTTT. Its protein product is CASSQTGTPGRTEAFF.

This clonotype showed up just a few times. The genes are TRBV10-1 and TRBJ2-3, with no clear D. From germline, CDR1 is WNHNN and CDR2 SYGVQD (reference sequence). Trimming removed 1 base at V and 7 bases at J, with 15 bases between. CDR3 length equals 15 residues. CDR3 nucleotides: TGCGCCAGCAGTGAGTTTGGGAAAACACTTCATACGCAGTATTTT. Amino acid sequence: CASSEFGKTLHTQYF.

The sample holds a few counts of this clonotype. J is TRBJ2-7 and V is TRBV4-1, with D possibly being TRBD2 (6 bases). Looked up from germline, CDR1 is MGHRA and CDR2 is YSYEKL. The CDR3 extends over 15 amino acids. V was cut by 4 bases and J by 6 bases, with 19 bases left in between. This chain's CDR3 is CASSPEGLELVEQYF. In nucleotides, the CDR3 is TGCGCCAGCAGCCCGGAGGGACTTGAGTTGGTCGAGCAGTACTTC.

This clonotype was found a few times. This rearrangement joins TRBV21-1 to TRBJ2-3; TRBD2 is the table's D call and was not checked against the DNA. TRBV21-1 is designated a pseudogene. This CDR3 is built from 18 residues. The CDR3 DNA is TGTGCCAGCACGCCCTCGACGGGCGTTTCTCTACGCACAGATACGCAGTATTTT. It is translated as CASTPSTGVSLRTDTQYF.

In regard to this clonotype: A much bigger clone sits one base away, suggesting this may be a read error. This chain uses TRBV5-1 with TRBJ1-5; D is undetermined. The CDR3 runs to 17 residues. Germline CDR1 SGHRS, CDR2 YFSETQ. The CDR3, as DNA: TGCGTCAGCAGCTTGGAGGGCAGTTTAGGAGGCAATCAGCCCCAGCATTTT. This codes for CVSSLEGSLGGNQPQHF.

The genes are TRBV10-3 and TRBJ2-7, with 9 bases that match TRBD2. Germline V gene lookup returns CDR1 ENHRY and CDR2 SYGVKD. Trimming at V came to 4 bases and at J to 7 bases, leaving 26 bases not matched to a gene. The CDR3 is 20 amino acids. CDR3 DNA: TGTGCCATCAGTGCCCGGTCGACTAGCGGAAACCCTATCACGTCCAATGAGCAGTACTTC. Amino acid sequence: CAISARSTSGNPITSNEQYF.

The chain links TRBV28 to TRBJ1-2; D remains ambiguous. Trimming pared 3 bases from V and 8 bases from J, leaving 16 bases between. The CDR3 is 14 residues long. Germline-derived CDR1 and CDR2 are MDHEN and SYDVKM. The CDR3 spells CASSLATGISGYTF. In nucleotides, the CDR3 is TGTGCCAGCAGTTTGGCAACCGGGATAAGCGGCTACACCTTC.

The sample holds a few counts of this clonotype. The chain is built from TRBV11-2 and TRBJ2-3; D remains unclear. The CDR3 runs 16 residues. The V and J ends lost 1 base and 1 base respectively, with 12 bases between them. The germline V gene has CDR1 SGHAT and CDR2 FQNNGV. In DNA, the CDR3 is TGTGCCAGCAGCTTAGGCGCTGGAAGAGGCACAGATACGCAGTATTTT. It specifies CASSLGAGRGTDTQYF.